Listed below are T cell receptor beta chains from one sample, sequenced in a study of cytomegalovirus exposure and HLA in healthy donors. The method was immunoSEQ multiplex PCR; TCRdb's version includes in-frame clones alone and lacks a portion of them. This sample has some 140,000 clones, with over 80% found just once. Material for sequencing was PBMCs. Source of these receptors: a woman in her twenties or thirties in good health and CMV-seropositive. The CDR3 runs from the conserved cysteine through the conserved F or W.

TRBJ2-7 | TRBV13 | CASSHRLAGGPGSYEQYF
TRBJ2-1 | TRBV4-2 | CASSQRWTSTYNEQFF
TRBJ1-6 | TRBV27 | CASSLIPGQGLNSPLHF
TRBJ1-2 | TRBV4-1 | CASSQDRGYLNYGYTF
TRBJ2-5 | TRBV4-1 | CASSQEKRGAGSQETQYF
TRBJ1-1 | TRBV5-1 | CASSASQGMAEAFF
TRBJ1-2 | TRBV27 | CASNTGPGDDYGYTF
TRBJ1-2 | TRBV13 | CASSQTPTDNYGYTF
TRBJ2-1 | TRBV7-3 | CASSLTRGSHDEQFF
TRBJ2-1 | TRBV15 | CATSSQTGLANEQFF